This TCR beta chain was sequenced in a study of blood T cell repertoires in COVID-19. Study-level information: There were acute and convalescent COVID-19 samples, and they came from the United States, Italy and Spain. PBMCs, B-cell-depleted T cells, or T cells were the source of the cDNA or gDNA that made up the material.

During active infection, Seattle patients enrolled and were then monitored through disease. This CDR3 contains 16 residues. The germline V gene has CDR1 SGHAT and CDR2 FQNNGV. Trimming left V 0 bases short and J 1 base short, with 11 bases between. As originally analysed: It was from reference gene primer amplification that nucleated cell counts were estimated. Data came from immunoSEQ multiplex PCR; TCRdb stores just in-frame clones and leaves some out. That table furnishes V, J and clone size, whereas the DNA furnished D and trimming. The table shows some 200,000 clones, with over 75% occurring only once.

The TCR sequence derives from a woman in her 70s with COVID-19, enrolled during active disease. The sequenced sample was peripheral blood. The chain employs TRBV11-2 and TRBJ2-3; weak D call: TRBD2 (6 bases). The CDR3 reads CASSLDGGGGTDTQYF. CDR3 nucleotides: TGTGCCAGCAGCTTAGATGGGGGAGGTGGCACAGATACGCAGTATTTT.